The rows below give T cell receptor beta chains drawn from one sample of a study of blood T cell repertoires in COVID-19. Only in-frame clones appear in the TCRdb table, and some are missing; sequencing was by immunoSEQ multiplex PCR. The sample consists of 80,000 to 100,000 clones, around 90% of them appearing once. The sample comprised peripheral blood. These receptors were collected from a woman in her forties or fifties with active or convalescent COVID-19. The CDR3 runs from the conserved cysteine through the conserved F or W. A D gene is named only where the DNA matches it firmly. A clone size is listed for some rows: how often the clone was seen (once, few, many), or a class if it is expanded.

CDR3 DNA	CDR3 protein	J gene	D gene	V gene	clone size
TGTGCCAGCAGTTACTCGATCCCTGGCAACACTGAAGCTTTCTTT	CASSYSIPGNTEAFF	TRBJ1-1	-	TRBV6-2/TRBV6-3	-
TGCGCCAGCAGCATAGGACAGGCTAATGAAAAACTGTTTTTT	CASSIGQANEKLFF	TRBJ1-4	TRBD1	TRBV5-1	-
TGTGCCAGCAGCTTCCCCCGGGGAGAGCTGAACACTGAAGCTTTCTTT	CASSFPRGELNTEAFF	TRBJ1-1	-	TRBV7-2	-
TGTGCCAGCAGCTCCACCCGGGAGGGGGCCTACAATGAGCAGTTCTTC	CASSSTREGAYNEQFF	TRBJ2-1	TRBD2	TRBV11-1	-
TGTGCCAGCAGACCGGGGACATCCTATGGCTACACCTTC	CASRPGTSYGYTF	TRBJ1-2	-	TRBV25-1	-
TGCGCCAGCTCCCCAAGCGGGGGCTCAGCGGGAGATACGCAGTATTTT	CASSPSGGSAGDTQYF	TRBJ2-3	TRBD2	TRBV4-3	once
TGTGCCAGCAGCCCCCCGGGTAGGACAGGGCCCTACGAGCAGTACTTC	CASSPPGRTGPYEQYF	TRBJ2-7	TRBD1	TRBV14	-
TGTGCCAGCAGCCCTCAGGGTAACACTGAAGCTTTCTTT	CASSPQGNTEAFF	TRBJ1-1	-	TRBV9	-
TGTGCCAGCAGTTATGGGTTGCGGGTAGATGGCTACACCTTC	CASSYGLRVDGYTF	TRBJ1-2	-	TRBV6-5	-
TGTGCTAGTGGTTTGTCCGGTGGGAGCTACGAGCAGTACTTC	CASGLSGGSYEQYF	TRBJ2-7	-	TRBV12-5	-
TGTGCCAGCAGTACCGGGACAGGGGTTAATTCACCCCTCCACTTT	CASSTGTGVNSPLHF	TRBJ1-6	TRBD1	TRBV6-5	-
TGTGCCAGCAGCTCGGACGGGTGGGCAAGAGGGGAGCAGTACTTC	CASSSDGWARGEQYF	TRBJ2-7	-	TRBV13	-
TGTGCCACCAGCAGAGTTGTCGGGACTGAAGCTTTCTTT	CATSRVVGTEAFF	TRBJ1-1	-	TRBV15	-
TGTGCCAGTAGTCCGGGAGACTATGGCTACACCTTC	CASSPGDYGYTF	TRBJ1-2	-	TRBV19	-